Given below is one TCR beta chain in context. Its target is unknown. This sample is drawn from a study of post-analysis software for immune sequencing data. Study overall: Multiple sclerosis in the patients followed relapsing-remitting, secondary progressive and progressive-relapsing courses. Overall study findings and caveats: Samples from one preparation batch, clustered by F measure, grouped strongly together. Included in a set of about five TRBV segments more frequent in patients than controls were TRBV5-6, TRBV5-1 and TRBV20-1. Normalized Chao1 diversity was significantly reduced in patients versus controls.

The CDR3 has 17 amino acids. The germline gives CDR1 SGHTA, CDR2 FQGNSA. J lost 10 bases, V lost 3 bases, and 11 bases had no gene match. cDNA libraries of TCR beta carried unique molecular identifiers. Input amounts of roughly 0.85 to 11 million T cells were used. These gave around 500,000 cDNA molecules, so each molecule approximated one T cell. TCRdb called the PCR reads again in MiXCR, with one record for every CDR3 protein. The sample carries hundreds of thousands of distinct CDR3 sequences, approximately 30% recorded once. The receptor comes from a girl between 10 and 17 years old with multiple sclerosis. Sample: blood. V usage is TRBV7-2 and J usage is TRBJ2-1; 14 bases are a match to TRBD2. The CDR3 coding sequence is TGTACCAGCAGCTTTTCCCCCGGGACTAGCGGGAGAGGCGAGCAGTTCTTC. Its translation is CTSSFSPGTSGRGEQFF.